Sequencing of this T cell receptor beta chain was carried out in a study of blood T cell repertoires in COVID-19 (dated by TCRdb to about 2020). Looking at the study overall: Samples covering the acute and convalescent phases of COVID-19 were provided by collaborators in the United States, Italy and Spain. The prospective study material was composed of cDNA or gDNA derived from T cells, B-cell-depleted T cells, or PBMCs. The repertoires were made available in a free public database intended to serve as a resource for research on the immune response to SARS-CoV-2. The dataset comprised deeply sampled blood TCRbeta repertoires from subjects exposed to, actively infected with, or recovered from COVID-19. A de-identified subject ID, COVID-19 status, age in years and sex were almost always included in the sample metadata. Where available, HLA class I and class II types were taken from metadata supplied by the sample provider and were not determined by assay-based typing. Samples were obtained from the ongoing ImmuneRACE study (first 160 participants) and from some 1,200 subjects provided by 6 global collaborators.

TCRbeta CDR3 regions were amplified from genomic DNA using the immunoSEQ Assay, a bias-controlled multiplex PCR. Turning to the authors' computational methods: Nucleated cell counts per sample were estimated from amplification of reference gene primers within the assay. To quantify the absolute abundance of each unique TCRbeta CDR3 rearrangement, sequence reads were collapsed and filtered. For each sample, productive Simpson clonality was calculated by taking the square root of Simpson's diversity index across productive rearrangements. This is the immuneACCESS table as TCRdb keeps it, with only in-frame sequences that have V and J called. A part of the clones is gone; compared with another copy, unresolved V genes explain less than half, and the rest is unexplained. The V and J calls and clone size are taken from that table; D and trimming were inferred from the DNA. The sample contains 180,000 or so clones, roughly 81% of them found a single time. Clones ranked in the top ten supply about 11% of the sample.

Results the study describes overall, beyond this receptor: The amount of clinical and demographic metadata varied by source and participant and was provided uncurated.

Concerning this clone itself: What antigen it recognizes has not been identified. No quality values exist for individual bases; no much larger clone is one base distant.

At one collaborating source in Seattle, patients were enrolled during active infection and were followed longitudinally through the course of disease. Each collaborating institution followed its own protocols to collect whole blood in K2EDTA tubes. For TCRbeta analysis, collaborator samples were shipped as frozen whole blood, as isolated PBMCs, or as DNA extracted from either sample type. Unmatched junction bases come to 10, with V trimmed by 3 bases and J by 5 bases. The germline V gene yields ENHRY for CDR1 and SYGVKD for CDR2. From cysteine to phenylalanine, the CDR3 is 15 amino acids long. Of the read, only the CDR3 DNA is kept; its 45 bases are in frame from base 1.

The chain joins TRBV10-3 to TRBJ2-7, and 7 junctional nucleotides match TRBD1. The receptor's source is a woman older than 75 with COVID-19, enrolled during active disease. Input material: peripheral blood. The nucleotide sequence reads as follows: TGTGCCATCAGTGATGGGGCGACAGGGCCCGACGAGCAGTACTTC. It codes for CAISDGATGPDEQYF.